The TCR beta chain described here comes from a study of blood T cell repertoires in COVID-19. Turning to the study itself: The United States, Italy and Spain supplied acute and convalescent COVID-19 samples. PBMCs, B-cell-depleted T cells, or T cells provided the cDNA or gDNA that made up the material.

V dropped 0 bases and J dropped 0 bases, with 6 bases sitting between them. This CDR3 contains 14 residues. Germline assignment: CDR1 KGHSH and CDR2 LQKENI. Original handling: Estimated nucleated cell counts came from reference gene primer amplification. The data were produced by immunoSEQ multiplex PCR, yet TCRdb's version contains in-frame clones alone and is incomplete. V, J and clone size are taken as reported in that table, and D and trimming were inferred from the DNA itself. The table has 60,000 to 85,000 clones, roughly 90% seen once. This TCR was recovered from a man in his forties or fifties with COVID-19, enrolled during active disease. The sample consisted of peripheral blood. The genes are TRBV18 and TRBJ2-7; D gene uncertain. The CDR3: CASSPPADSYEQYF. For the CDR3, the DNA is TGTGCCAGCTCACCACCAGCCGACTCCTACGAGCAGTACTTC.